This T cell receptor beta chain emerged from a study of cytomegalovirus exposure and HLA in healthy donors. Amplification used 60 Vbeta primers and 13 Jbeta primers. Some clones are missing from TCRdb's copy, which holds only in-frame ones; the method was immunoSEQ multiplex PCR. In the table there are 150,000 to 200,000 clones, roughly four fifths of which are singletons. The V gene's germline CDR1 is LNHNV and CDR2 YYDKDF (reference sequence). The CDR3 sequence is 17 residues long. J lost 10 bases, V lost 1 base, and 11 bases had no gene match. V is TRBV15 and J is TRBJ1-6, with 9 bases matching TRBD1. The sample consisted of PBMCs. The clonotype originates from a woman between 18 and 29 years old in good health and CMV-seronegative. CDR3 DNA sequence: TGTGCCACCAGCAGAGTCCCGGGACAGGGTCAAATATCACCCCTCCACTTT. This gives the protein CATSRVPGQGQISPLHF.